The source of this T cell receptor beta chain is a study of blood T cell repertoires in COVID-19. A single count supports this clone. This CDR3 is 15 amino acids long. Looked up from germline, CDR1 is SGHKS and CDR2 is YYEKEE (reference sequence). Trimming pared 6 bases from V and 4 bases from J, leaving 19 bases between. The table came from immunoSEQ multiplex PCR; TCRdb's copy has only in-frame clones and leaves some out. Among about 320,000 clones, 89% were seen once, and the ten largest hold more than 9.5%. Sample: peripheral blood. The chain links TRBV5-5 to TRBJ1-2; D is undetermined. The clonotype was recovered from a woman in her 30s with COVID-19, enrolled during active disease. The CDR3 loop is CASTHQVQRGYGYTF. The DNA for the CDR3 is TGTGCCAGCACCCACCAGGTACAGCGGGGCTATGGCTACACCTTC. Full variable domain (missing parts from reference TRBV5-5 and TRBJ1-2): DAGVTQSPTHLIKTRGQQVTLRCSPISGHKSVSWYQQVLGQGPQFIFQYYEKEERGRGNFPDRFSARQFPNYSSELNVNALLLGDSALYLCASTHQVQRGYGYTFGSGTRLTVV.